The 8 T cell receptor beta chains reported below all come from one sample, sequenced in a study of T-cell reconstitution after alpha-beta-depleted transplantation in children. Unique molecular identifiers tagged the TCRbeta library. TCRdb processed the PCR reads anew with MiXCR; each CDR3 protein has one entry. The repertoire holds about 260,000 distinct CDR3 sequences, with around 8% as singletons. The specimen was PBMCs, mostly from graft donor cells, collected 180 days after TCRalphabeta/CD19-depleted stem cell transplant. All receptors derive from a male patient between 10 and 17 years old who had a stem cell transplant for acute lymphoblastic leukemia, so the T cells may come from the graft donor.

This clonotype was counted ten times or more. The chain recombines TRBV7-8 with TRBJ1-5, with 7 bases lining up with TRBD1. Germline trimming cut 5 bases from V and 6 bases from J; bases unmatched to any gene: 7. The CDR3 has 14 residues. CDR1 SGHVS and CDR2 FQNEAQ come from the germline V gene. In DNA, the CDR3 is TGTGCCAGCAGCCGCCTGGGACAGCTTCAGCCCCAGCATTTT. Translated, it gives CASSRLGQLQPQHF.

This clonotype was seen at least ten times. The chain links TRBV23-1 to TRBJ2-7; D gene unclear. TRBV23-1 is treated as an ORF (open reading frame) with a function not yet certain. V was pared by 3 bases and J by 0 bases, with 6 bases between. The CDR3 length is 13 residues. DNA for the CDR3: TGCGCCAGCAGTCATAGTCTCTCCTACGAGCAGTACTTC. This codes for CASSHSLSYEQYF.

This clonotype was counted ten times or more. The chain combines TRBV7-9 with TRBJ2-5, with a tentative D call TRBD1 (5 bases). Germline CDR1 is SEHNR and CDR2 is FQNEAQ (reference sequence). Between the trimmed V and J ends, which lost 3 bases and 3 bases, there was a span of 11 bases. The CDR3 runs to 14 residues. CDR3 DNA sequence: TGTGCCAGCAGCTTGTTGACAGAGAAAGAGACCCAGTACTTC. Protein sequence: CASSLLTEKETQYF.

This clonotype was seen many times. The rearrangement uses TRBV13 and TRBJ2-7; TRBD1 matches at 8 bases. The trim removed 5 bases at V and 2 bases at J, leaving 5 bases unmatched. This CDR3 has 14 residues. Germline CDR1 is PRHDT and CDR2 is FYEKMQ (reference sequence). The CDR3 DNA sequence: TGTGCCAGCAGCCAACAGGGGGACCCCTACGAGCAGTACTTC. Residues: CASSQQGDPYEQYF.

This clonotype was seen ten or more times. The gene calls are TRBV20-1 and TRBJ2-2, with D tentatively TRBD2 (6 bases). V was cut by 2 bases and J by 5 bases, with 18 bases left in between. Germline loops: CDR1 DFQATT, CDR2 SNEGSKA (reference sequence). This CDR3 has 16 amino acids. DNA for the CDR3: TGCAGTGCTAGACGTGTGGGGACTTCGTGGACCGGGGAGCTGTTTTTT. This gives the protein CSARRVGTSWTGELFF.

This clonotype was observed a handful of times. This chain connects TRBV5-4 to TRBJ2-2; TRBD2 is a possible D gene (6 bases). V lost 0 bases to trimming and J lost 7 bases, with 10 bases between them. The germline gives CDR1 SGHNT, CDR2 YYREEE (reference sequence). The CDR3 covers 14 residues. The CDR3: CASSLGGVCGELFF. As DNA, the CDR3 is TGTGCCAGCAGCTTGGGGGGGGTGTGCGGGGAGCTGTTTTTT.

Ten or more counts support this clonotype. The chain combines TRBV18 with TRBJ2-5; D uncertain. Trimming pared 3 bases from V and 4 bases from J, leaving 9 bases between. Germline V gene data show CDR1 as KGHSH and CDR2 as LQKENI. The CDR3 is made up of 13 amino acids. The chain's CDR3 is CASSPQWGETQYF. CDR3 in DNA: TGTGCCAGCTCACCTCAGTGGGGAGAGACCCAGTACTTC.

In its sample, this clonotype was seen a few times. The chain employs TRBV9 and TRBJ1-2, with a tentative D call TRBD1 (6 bases). The length of the CDR3 is 15 residues. Germline CDR1 is SGDLS and CDR2 is YYNGEE. Trimming pared 3 bases from V and 2 bases from J, leaving 14 bases between. The CDR3 DNA reads as TGTGCCAGCAGCGATGCCGCGGGGGCAAACTATGGCTACACCTTC. It is translated as CASSDAAGANYGYTF.